Below, 17 T cell receptor beta chains from the same sample are listed, as sequenced in a study of blood T cell repertoires in COVID-19. Sequenced by immunoSEQ multiplex PCR; TCRdb stores in-frame clones only, minus some. The repertoire holds around 150,000 clones, with around 82% as singletons. Sequencing used peripheral blood. These receptors originate from a man aged 55-75 years with active or convalescent COVID-19.

The chain recombines TRBV9 with TRBJ1-2; D is unclear. Germline lookup yields CDR1 SGDLS and CDR2 YYNGEE. This CDR3 has 15 residues. The germline V and J ends were trimmed by 0 bases and 2 bases, with 11 bases remaining between them. For the CDR3, the DNA is TGTGCCAGCAGCGTAGCTGACGGAGCCAACTATGGCTACACCTTC. Translation gives CASSVADGANYGYTF.

The V call is TRBV5-6, the J call TRBJ1-2; 9 bases line up with TRBD1. Germline values: CDR1 SGHDT, CDR2 YYEEEE. V trimming: 4 bases; J trimming: 4 bases; junction bases outside the gene matches: 11. The CDR3 is made up of 16 amino acids. In DNA form, the CDR3 reads TGTGCCAGCAGCCCCAGTCCGGGACAGGGCGGCTATGGCTACACCTTC. This gives the protein CASSPSPGQGGYGYTF.

This chain links TRBV2 with TRBJ1-3; 10 nucleotides agree with TRBD1. Germline lookup yields CDR1 SNHLY and CDR2 FYNNEI. The CDR3 has 16 residues. V lost 6 bases, J lost 0 bases, and 5 bases stayed unmatched. The CDR3 is CASRAGQGNSGNTIYF. The DNA of the CDR3 is TGTGCCAGCAGGGCGGGACAGGGGAACTCTGGAAACACCATATATTTT.

CDR3 amino acids: CASSFNGQGTNGGAEKLFF. The CDR3 DNA reads as TGCGCCAGCAGCTTCAACGGACAGGGCACTAATGGAGGGGCTGAAAAACTGTTTTTT. The V and J genes are TRBV5-1 and TRBJ1-4, with TRBD1 matching 8 bases. The CDR3 extends over 19 amino acids. J lost 7 bases, V lost 2 bases, and 19 bases had no gene match. Germline V gene sequence: CDR1 SGHRS, CDR2 YFSETQ.

V and J are TRBV7-9 and TRBJ2-7, with 7 bases identical to TRBD1. This CDR3 region has 13 residues. J was trimmed by 4 bases and V by 5 bases; bases with no gene match: 5. CDR1 and CDR2 from the germline V gene are SEHNR and FQNEAQ (reference sequence). The CDR3 region is CASSPGGTYEQYF. The CDR3 coding sequence is TGTGCCAGCAGCCCAGGGGGTACGTACGAGCAGTACTTC.

The chain joins TRBV10-3 to TRBJ2-5, with no clear D. Trimming cost V 7 bases and J 0 bases, with 9 bases left between them. The CDR3 spans 13 residues. The germline V gene encodes CDR1 ENHRY and CDR2 SYGVKD. DNA of the CDR3: TGTGCCATCATGTCCCACTACCAAGAGACCCAGTACTTC. Translation: CAIMSHYQETQYF.

This clone has ten or more counts. The V gene is TRBV3-1 (or the pseudogene TRBV3-2), the J gene TRBJ1-5, with no clear D. Germline values: CDR1 LGHDT, CDR2 YNNKEL (reference sequence). This CDR3 is built from 13 residues. V gave up 2 bases and J gave up 0 bases, with 2 bases separating them. The CDR3 DNA reads TGTGCCAGCAGCCAACATAGCAATCAGCCCCAGCATTTT. Amino acids: CASSQHSNQPQHF.

The V call is TRBV6-5, the J call TRBJ1-5; 7 bases are shared with TRBD1. The germline V gene has CDR1 MNHEY and CDR2 SVGAGI. V was pared by 5 bases and J by 6 bases, with 7 bases of the junction left unmatched. The CDR3 is 14 residues long. CDR3 nucleotide sequence: TGTGCCAGCAGTCCCACAGGGGATTTTCAGCCCCAGCATTTT. It yields the protein CASSPTGDFQPQHF.

This clone occurred once. The gene calls are TRBV5-1 and TRBJ1-2, with 8 bases fitting TRBD1. V was pared by 0 bases and J by 4 bases, with 2 bases of the junction left unmatched. CDR1 is SGHRS and CDR2 is YFSETQ in the germline V gene. The CDR3 runs 14 residues. This CDR3 is CASSLGTGTYGYTF. The CDR3 DNA reads TGCGCCAGCAGCTTGGGGACAGGGACCTATGGCTACACCTTC.

The rearrangement links TRBV5-8 to TRBJ2-1; tentative D call: TRBD1 (6 bases). V was clipped by 4 bases and J by 1 base, with 12 bases between them. The CDR3 has 15 residues. The germline V gene has CDR1 SGHTS and CDR2 YDEGEE. This CDR3 is CASSEGGRSYNEQFF. The CDR3 coding sequence is TGTGCCAGCAGCGAAGGGGGTAGGTCCTACAATGAGCAGTTCTTC.

The chain carries TRBV5-1 and TRBJ2-3, with 13 bases aligning to TRBD2. This CDR3 is built from 17 residues. Germline CDR1 is SGHRS and CDR2 is YFSETQ. V lost 4 bases to trimming and J lost 6 bases; unmatched junction nucleotides: 11. CDR3 amino acids: CASSPGLAGSPVDTQYF. The CDR3 DNA follows: TGCGCCAGCAGCCCGGGACTAGCGGGGTCCCCCGTCGATACGCAGTATTTT.

The genes are TRBV19 and TRBJ1-4, with a weak D call TRBD1 (5 bases). V lost 7 bases and J lost 5, with 23 bases in between. The CDR3 is made up of 17 amino acids. Germline CDR1 LNHDA, CDR2 SQIVND (reference sequence). CDR3 nucleotide sequence: TGTGCCAGTATCGCCGGGGGGTCGGCGTTGTTAAATGAAAAACTGTTTTTT. Amino acids: CASIAGGSALLNEKLFF.

CDR3 DNA sequence: TGTGCCAGCAGCTCTAGCAGGGGAGGGACTGAAGCTTTCTTT. Amino acid sequence: CASSSSRGGTEAFF. This chain connects TRBV11-2 to TRBJ1-1, with a weak D call TRBD1 (6 bases). Germline-derived CDR1 and CDR2 are SGHAT and FQNNGV. V was trimmed by 4 bases and J by 5 bases, leaving 14 bases between them. CDR3 size: 14 residues.

The V call is TRBV7-9, the J call TRBJ1-2; TRBD1 is a possible D gene (6 bases). Germline V CDR1 and CDR2: SEHNR, FQNEAQ (reference sequence). V gave up 1 base and J gave up 6 bases, with 15 bases separating them. The CDR3 consists of 15 residues. CDR3 in DNA: TGTGCCAGCAGCTTAGTTTTTGGACAGCTCGATGGCTACACCTTC. It is translated as CASSLVFGQLDGYTF.

The DNA of the CDR3 is TGTGCCAGCAGCTTGACAGGGAACGAAGAGACCCAGTACTTC. Protein: CASSLTGNEETQYF. The chain is built from TRBV5-4 and TRBJ2-5; D might be TRBD1 (6 bases). Trimming took 1 base from V and 3 from J, leaving 10 bases between them. The germline V gene encodes CDR1 SGHNT and CDR2 YYREEE (reference sequence). The CDR3 runs 14 residues. Using reference TRBV5-4 and TRBJ2-5 for the parts outside the CDR3, the full variable domain is ETGVTQSPTHLIKTRGQQVTLRCSSQSGHNTVSWYQQALGQGPQFIFQYYREEENGRGNFPPRFSGLQFPNYSSELNVNALELDDSALYLCASSLTGNEETQYFGPGTRLLVL.

V usage is TRBV3-1 (or the pseudogene TRBV3-2) and J usage is TRBJ2-5, with D unresolved. The CDR3 sequence is 13 residues long. Germline CDR1 and CDR2: LGHDT and YNNKEL (reference sequence). The V gene lost 2 bases and the J gene lost 1 base, with 5 bases spanning the gap. The CDR3 spells CASSQSAQETQYF. The CDR3, as DNA: TGTGCCAGCAGCCAAAGCGCCCAAGAGACCCAGTACTTC.

This chain connects TRBV15 to TRBJ2-5, with D perhaps matching TRBD1 (6 bases). The V end was cut by 3 bases, the J end by 5 bases, with 13 bases between. Per germline, CDR1 LNHNV and CDR2 YYDKDF (reference sequence). CDR3 size: 14 residues. The CDR3 protein is CATSRAVRGETQYF. For the CDR3, the DNA is TGTGCCACCAGCAGGGCAGTTAGGGGGGAGACCCAGTACTTC.